The 18 T cell receptor beta chains in this list originate from one sample, sequenced in a study of blood T cells in healthy people across ages. With a J-beta primer mix and a sample-barcoded 5' primer, a second PCR ran about 7 to 12 cycles. TCRdb independently ran MiXCR on the 5' RACE reads; one entry per CDR3 protein. Among hundreds of thousands of distinct CDR3 sequences listed, about 59% were seen once. The source material was blood. The receptor set was obtained from a man in his thirties or forties in good health.

This clonotype was recorded a few times. V and J are TRBV7-2 and TRBJ2-1; weak D call: TRBD2 (6 bases). The CDR3 loop spans 15 amino acids. V was pared by 1 base and J by 7 bases, with 14 bases between. The germline gives CDR1 SGHTA, CDR2 FQGNSA. The CDR3 coding sequence is TGTGCCAGCAGCTTAGGGCCGGGGGAGGCGAATGAGCAGTTCTTC. It specifies CASSLGPGEANEQFF.

The chain uses TRBV4-3 and TRBJ2-7; 7 positions match TRBD2. Per germline, CDR1 LGHNA and CDR2 YSLEER. The junction had 6 bases not matched to a gene; V was cut back by 1 base and J by 6 bases. The CDR3 sequence is 14 residues long. CDR3 sequence (DNA): TGCGCCAGCAGCCAAGTTGGACTAGAGTCCGAGCAGTACTTC. The encoded protein is CASSQVGLESEQYF.

The rearrangement joins TRBV29-1 to TRBJ2-1; TRBD2 aligns across 10 bases. The V gene end was trimmed by 0 bases and the J gene end by 0 bases; junction bases not matched to a gene: 5. CDR3 size: 17 residues. Germline V gene sequence: CDR1 SQVTM, CDR2 ANQGSEA. CDR3 residues: CSVEETSGASSYNEQFF. CDR3 nucleotide sequence: TGCAGCGTTGAAGAAACTAGCGGGGCTAGCTCCTACAATGAGCAGTTCTTC.

This sequence joins TRBV7-2 and TRBJ2-1; 9 bases map to TRBD1. Germline lookup yields CDR1 SGHTA and CDR2 FQGNSA. With 6 bases clipped from V and 5 bases from J, the junction kept 8 bases outside the gene matches. The CDR3 consists of 15 residues. CDR3 sequence: CASSQGGTGNNEQFF. In nucleotides, the CDR3 is TGTGCCAGCAGTCAAGGTGGGACAGGGAACAATGAGCAGTTCTTC.

The chain has TRBV20-1 and TRBJ2-3; TRBD2 matches at 10 bases. The V segment lost 0 bases and the J segment 7 bases; nucleotides outside the gene matches: 10. Germline V CDR1 and CDR2: DFQATT, SNEGSKA (reference sequence). The CDR3 totals 16 residues. The CDR3 DNA reads as TGCAGTGCTAGAGACCCCGTAGCGGGGGGTACTAATACGCAGTATTTT. Its translation: CSARDPVAGGTNTQYF.

This CDR3 is CASSSRTNTDTQYF. CDR3 nucleotides: TGTGCCAGCAGTTCCCGGACAAACACAGATACGCAGTATTTT. The genes are TRBV6-5 and TRBJ2-3; D may be TRBD1 (5 bases). The germline gives CDR1 MNHEY, CDR2 SVGAGI. The CDR3 length is 14 residues. Deletions cut 4 bases from V and 2 bases from J, with 10 bases between.

This chain joins TRBV20-1 and TRBJ2-1; no reliable D call. The CDR3 totals 15 residues. The ends were cut back, 2 bases at V and 0 bases at J, with 11 bases in the middle. Germline values: CDR1 DFQATT, CDR2 SNEGSKA (reference sequence). The CDR3 sequence is CSARFRDNSYNEQFF. Here the CDR3 DNA reads TGCAGTGCTAGATTTCGTGACAACTCCTACAATGAGCAGTTCTTC.

This chain's CDR3 is CASNFRGKWYEQYF. CDR3 DNA: TGTGCCAGCAATTTTAGGGGGAAGTGGTACGAGCAGTACTTC. This chain links TRBV12-3 or TRBV12-4 with TRBJ2-7; tentative D call: TRBD1 (6 bases). Trimming cost V 7 bases and J 4 bases, with 17 bases left between them. The CDR3 covers 14 residues.

The chain combines TRBV27 with TRBJ2-3, with a weak D call TRBD2 (6 bases). Trimming pared 8 bases from V and 1 base from J, leaving 16 bases between. Germline V lookup: CDR1 MNHEY, CDR2 SMNVEV (reference sequence). The CDR3 is made up of 15 amino acids. The CDR3 region is CASGSGPGGTDTQYF. CDR3 bases: TGTGCCAGCGGGTCAGGGCCGGGGGGCACAGATACGCAGTATTTT.

The sample holds a few counts of this clonotype. This chain connects TRBV6-1 to TRBJ2-1; TRBD2 agrees at 8 bases. V trimming: 1 base; J trimming: 9 bases; junction bases outside the gene matches: 8. Germline loops: CDR1 MNHNS, CDR2 SASEGT. There are 15 residues in the CDR3. The CDR3 loop reads CASSEGPGLGSEQFF. In DNA, the CDR3 is TGTGCCAGCAGTGAAGGGCCGGGACTAGGAAGTGAGCAGTTCTTC.

A few counts support this clonotype. The chain carries TRBV28 and TRBJ2-4, with TRBD1 identical over 10 bases. CDR1 MDHEN and CDR2 SYDVKM come from the germline V gene. After removal of 7 bases from V and 9 bases from J, the junction contained 21 bases not matched to a gene. This CDR3 has 18 residues. The CDR3 loop is CASTKGTGAHSRQGIQYF. For the CDR3, the DNA is TGTGCCAGCACCAAGGGGACAGGGGCCCACTCCCGACAGGGCATTCAGTACTTC.

V gene TRBV4-3 combines with J gene TRBJ2-5; 7 bases align to TRBD1. Germline V lookup: CDR1 LGHNA, CDR2 YSLEER. The CDR3 is 15 amino acids. Trimming removed 4 bases from V and 2 bases from J; junction bases left unmatched: 7. This CDR3 is CASSRAEGQQETQYF. Here the CDR3 DNA reads TGCGCCAGCAGCCGCGCTGAGGGACAGCAAGAGACCCAGTACTTC.

The V gene is TRBV21-1, the J gene TRBJ1-1. TRBV21-1 constitutes a pseudogene. This CDR3 spans 15 amino acids. The CDR3 reads CASSKGEVAGTEAFF. CDR3 DNA sequence: TGTGCCAGCAGCAAAGGGGAGGTCGCAGGAACTGAAGCTTTCTTT.

This clonotype was seen a handful of times. This chain connects TRBV4-2 to TRBJ2-3; the D is unclear. Per germline, CDR1 LGHNA and CDR2 YNFKEQ. The CDR3 sequence is 12 residues long. The ends were cut back, 5 bases at V and 2 bases at J, with 5 bases in the middle. CDR3 residues: CASSTDTDTQYF. The DNA for the CDR3 is TGTGCCAGCAGCACCGACACAGATACGCAGTATTTT.

The gene calls are TRBV7-9 and TRBJ1-2; D is undetermined. Trimming shortened V by 5 bases and J by 8 bases, and 12 bases separated the two germline ends. Germline CDR1 reads SEHNR; CDR2 reads FQNEAQ (reference sequence). The CDR3 length is 12 residues. In nucleotides, the CDR3 is TGTGCCAGCAGCCCCTTCGACCGAGGCTACACCTTC. Translation: CASSPFDRGYTF. Filled out from reference TRBV7-9 and TRBJ1-2, the complete variable domain reads DTGVSQNPRHKITKRGQNVTFRCDPISEHNRLYWYRQTLGQGPEFLTYFQNEAQLEKSRLLSDRFSAERPKGSFSTLEIQRTEQGDSAMYLCASSPFDRGYTFGSGTRLTVV.

The chain is built from TRBV6-5 and TRBJ2-3, with TRBD2 matching over 14 bases. Germline CDR1 is MNHEY and CDR2 is SVGAGI. Losses at the gene ends were 4 bases for V and 5 bases for J; bases not matched to a gene: 5. The CDR3 totals 16 residues. CDR3 residues: CASSSRLAGGQDTQYF. The CDR3 DNA reads TGTGCCAGCAGTTCCAGACTAGCGGGGGGGCAAGATACGCAGTATTTT.

V usage is TRBV20-1 and J usage is TRBJ2-5; D unclear. CDR1 is DFQATT, CDR2 SNEGSKA, per germline (reference sequence). V dropped 5 bases and J dropped 11 bases, with 21 bases sitting between them. CDR3 size: 13 residues. CDR3 sequence (DNA): TGCAGTGCTGTTACAAGGAGAATCGATGAGCAGTACTTC. Protein product: CSAVTRRIDEQYF.

The rearrangement uses TRBV4-2 and TRBJ1-5, with 8 bases aligning to TRBD1. Looked up from germline, CDR1 is LGHNA and CDR2 is YNFKEQ. The CDR3 runs 15 residues. With V trimmed by 4 bases and J by 6 bases, 8 bases remained unmatched. The CDR3 DNA is TGTGCCAGCAGCCCAGTCGGGACAGGATTTCAGCCCCAGCATTTT. It translates to CASSPVGTGFQPQHF.